This T cell receptor beta chain was sequenced for a study of persistence of HIV-infected CD4 T cells. Study results and caveats: Antigen-responding cells were enriched for degenerate expanded CDR3beta sequences. TCR oligoclonality correlated with proviral oligoclonality in the same sorted populations.

Concerning this clone: Its antigen is not identified.

Sequencing used immunoSEQ version 4 in survey mode. Using immunoSEQ multiplex PCR, the repertoire was profiled, and TCRdb retains in-frame clones only, with some absent. The table includes fewer than 40,000 clones, around 70% detected once. An overlapping HIV-1 Gag peptide pool stimulated these cells at 0.75 to 1 ug/peptide/mL. Responding CD4+ T cells were sorted by upregulation of both CD40 ligand and CD69. Germline V lookup: CDR1 MNHNS, CDR2 SASEGT. The V end was cut by 7 bases, the J end by 5 bases, with 8 bases between. The CDR3 consists of 11 residues. J is TRBJ1-1 and V is TRBV6-1; D ambiguous. The sample in question was CD4+ T cells sorted from PBMCs after 18-hour stimulation, obtained from a patient who received antiretroviral therapy. The source of this sequence is an adult man with HIV who was CMV-seropositive. CDR3 DNA sequence: TGTGCCAGCACCAAGGGTACTGAAGCTTTCTTT. This sequence encodes CASTKGTEAFF.